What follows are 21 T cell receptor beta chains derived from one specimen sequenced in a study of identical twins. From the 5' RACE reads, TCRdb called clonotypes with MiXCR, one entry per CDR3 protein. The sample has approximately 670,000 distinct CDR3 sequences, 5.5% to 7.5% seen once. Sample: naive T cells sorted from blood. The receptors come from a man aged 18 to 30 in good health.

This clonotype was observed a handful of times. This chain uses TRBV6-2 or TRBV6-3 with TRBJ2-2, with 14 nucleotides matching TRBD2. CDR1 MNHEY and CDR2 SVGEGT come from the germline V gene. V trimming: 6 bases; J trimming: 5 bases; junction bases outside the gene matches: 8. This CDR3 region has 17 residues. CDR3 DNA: TGTGCCAGCAGCCCCGGACTAGCGGGAGGACGTACCGGGGAGCTGTTTTTT. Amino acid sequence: CASSPGLAGGRTGELFF.

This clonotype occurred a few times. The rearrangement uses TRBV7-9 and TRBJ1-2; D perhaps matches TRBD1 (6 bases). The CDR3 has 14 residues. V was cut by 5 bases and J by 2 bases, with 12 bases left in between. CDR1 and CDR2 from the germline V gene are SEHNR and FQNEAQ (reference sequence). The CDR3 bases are TGTGCCAGCAGCGGGGCCGGGACAAACTATGGCTACACCTTC. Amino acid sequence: CASSGAGTNYGYTF.

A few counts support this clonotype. In DNA form, the CDR3 reads TGTGCCAGCAGCGCAATCCCCGTGGGTGGCCAGGAGACCCAGTACTTC. As protein: CASSAIPVGGQETQYF. The gene calls are TRBV9 and TRBJ2-5; no definite D call. V lost 3 bases and J 5 bases, leaving 20 bases between the germline ends. The germline CDR1 and CDR2 sequences are SGDLS and YYNGEE. This CDR3 has 16 amino acids.

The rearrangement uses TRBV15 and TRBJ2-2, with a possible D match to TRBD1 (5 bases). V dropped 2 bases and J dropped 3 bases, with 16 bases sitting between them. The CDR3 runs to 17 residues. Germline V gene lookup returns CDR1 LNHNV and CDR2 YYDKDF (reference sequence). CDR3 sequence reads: CATSRLLGQVYTGELFF. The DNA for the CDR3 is TGTGCCACCAGCAGACTCCTGGGGCAGGTATACACCGGGGAGCTGTTTTTT.

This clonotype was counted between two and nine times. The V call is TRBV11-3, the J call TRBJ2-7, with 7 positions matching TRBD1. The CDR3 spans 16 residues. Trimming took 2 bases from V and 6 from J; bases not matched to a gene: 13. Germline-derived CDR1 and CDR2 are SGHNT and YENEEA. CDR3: CASSLSKYRGLLEQYF. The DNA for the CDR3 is TGTGCCAGCAGCTTATCTAAGTACAGGGGCCTTCTCGAGCAGTACTTC.

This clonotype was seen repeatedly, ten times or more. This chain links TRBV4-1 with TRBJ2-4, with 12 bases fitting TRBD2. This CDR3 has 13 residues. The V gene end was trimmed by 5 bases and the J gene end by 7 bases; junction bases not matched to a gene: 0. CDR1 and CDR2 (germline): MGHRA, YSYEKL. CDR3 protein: CASSGTSGNIQYF. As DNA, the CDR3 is TGCGCCAGCAGCGGGACTAGCGGGAACATTCAGTACTTC.

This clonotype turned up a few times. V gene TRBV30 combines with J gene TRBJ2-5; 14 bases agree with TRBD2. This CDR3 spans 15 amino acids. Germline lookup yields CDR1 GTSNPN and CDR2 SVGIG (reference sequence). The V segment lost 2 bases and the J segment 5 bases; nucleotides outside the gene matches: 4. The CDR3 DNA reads TGTGCCTGGAGTATCGGGACTAGCGGGAGTGAGACCCAGTACTTC. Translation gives CAWSIGTSGSETQYF.

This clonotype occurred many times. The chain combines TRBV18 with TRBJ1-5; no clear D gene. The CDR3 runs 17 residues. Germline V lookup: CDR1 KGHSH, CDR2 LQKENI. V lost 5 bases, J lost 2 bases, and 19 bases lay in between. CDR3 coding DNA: TGTGCCAGCTCATTTTCCCCCCCGGGGATTGGCAATCAGCCCCAGCATTTT. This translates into CASSFSPPGIGNQPQHF. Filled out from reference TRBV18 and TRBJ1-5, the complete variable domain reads NAGVMQNPRHLVRRRGQEARLRCSPMKGHSHVYWYRQLPEEGLKFMVYLQKENIIDESGMPKERFSAEFPKEGPSILRIQQVVRGDSAAYFCASSFSPPGIGNQPQHFGDGTRLSIL.

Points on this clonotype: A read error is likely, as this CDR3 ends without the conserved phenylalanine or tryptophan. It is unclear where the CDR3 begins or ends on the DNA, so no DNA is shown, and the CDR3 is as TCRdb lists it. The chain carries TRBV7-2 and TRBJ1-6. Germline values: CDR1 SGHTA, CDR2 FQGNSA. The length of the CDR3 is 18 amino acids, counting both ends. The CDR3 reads CASSLSGRIPSYNRPLLL.

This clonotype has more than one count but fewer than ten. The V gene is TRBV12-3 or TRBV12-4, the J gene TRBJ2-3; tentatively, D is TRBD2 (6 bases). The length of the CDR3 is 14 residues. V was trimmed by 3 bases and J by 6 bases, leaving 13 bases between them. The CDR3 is CASSLRGVGDTQYF. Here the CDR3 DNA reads TGTGCCAGCAGTTTGCGGGGAGTAGGCGATACGCAGTATTTT.

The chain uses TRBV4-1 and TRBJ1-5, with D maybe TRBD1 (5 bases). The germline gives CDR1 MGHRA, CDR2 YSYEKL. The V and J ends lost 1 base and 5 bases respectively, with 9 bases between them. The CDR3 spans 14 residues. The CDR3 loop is CASSQGGGYQPQHF. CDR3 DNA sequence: TGCGCCAGCAGCCAAGGTGGGGGGTATCAGCCCCAGCATTTT.

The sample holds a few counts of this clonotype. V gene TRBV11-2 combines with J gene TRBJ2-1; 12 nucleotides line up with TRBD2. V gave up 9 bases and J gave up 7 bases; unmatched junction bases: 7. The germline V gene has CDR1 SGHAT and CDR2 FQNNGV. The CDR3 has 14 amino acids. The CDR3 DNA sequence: TGTGCCAGTACGGGACTAGCGGGTCAAAATGAGCAGTTCTTC. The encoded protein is CASTGLAGQNEQFF.

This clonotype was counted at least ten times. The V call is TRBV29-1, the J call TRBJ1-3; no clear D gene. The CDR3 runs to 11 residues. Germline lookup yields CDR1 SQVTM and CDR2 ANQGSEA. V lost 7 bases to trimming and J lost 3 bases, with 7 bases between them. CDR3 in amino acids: CSGKIGNTIYF. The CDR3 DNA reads TGCAGCGGTAAAATTGGAAACACCATATATTTT.

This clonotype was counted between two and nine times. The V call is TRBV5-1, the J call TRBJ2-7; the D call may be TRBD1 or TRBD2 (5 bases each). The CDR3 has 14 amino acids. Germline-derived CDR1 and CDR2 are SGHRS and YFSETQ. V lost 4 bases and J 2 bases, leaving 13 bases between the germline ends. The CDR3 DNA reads TGCGCCAGCAGCGCGGGCGACAGAACCTACGAGCAGTACTTC. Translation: CASSAGDRTYEQYF.

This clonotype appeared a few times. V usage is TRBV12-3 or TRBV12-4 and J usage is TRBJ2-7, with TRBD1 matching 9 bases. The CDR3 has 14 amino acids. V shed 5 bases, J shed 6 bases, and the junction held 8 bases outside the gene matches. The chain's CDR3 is CASSNPGQGSEQYF. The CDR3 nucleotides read TGTGCCAGCAGTAACCCGGGACAGGGTAGCGAGCAGTACTTC.

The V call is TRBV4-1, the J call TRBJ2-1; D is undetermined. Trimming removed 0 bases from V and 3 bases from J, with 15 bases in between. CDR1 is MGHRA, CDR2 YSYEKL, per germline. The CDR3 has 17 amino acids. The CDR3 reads CASSQDPKKTYYNEQFF. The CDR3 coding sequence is TGCGCCAGCAGCCAAGACCCAAAAAAAACTTACTACAATGAGCAGTTCTTC.

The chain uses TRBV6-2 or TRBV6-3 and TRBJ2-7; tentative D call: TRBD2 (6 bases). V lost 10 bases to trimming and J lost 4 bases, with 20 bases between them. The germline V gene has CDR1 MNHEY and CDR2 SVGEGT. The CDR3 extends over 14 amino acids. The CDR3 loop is CATRRALLLYEQYF. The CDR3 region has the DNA TGTGCCACCAGGAGGGCTTTATTATTGTACGAGCAGTACTTC.

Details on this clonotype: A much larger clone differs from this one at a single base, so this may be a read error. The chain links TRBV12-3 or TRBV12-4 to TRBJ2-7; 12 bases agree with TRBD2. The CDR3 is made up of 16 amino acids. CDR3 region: CACSSSGLAGSYEQYF. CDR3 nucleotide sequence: TGTGCCTGCAGCTCCTCCGGACTAGCGGGGTCCTACGAGCAGTACTTC.

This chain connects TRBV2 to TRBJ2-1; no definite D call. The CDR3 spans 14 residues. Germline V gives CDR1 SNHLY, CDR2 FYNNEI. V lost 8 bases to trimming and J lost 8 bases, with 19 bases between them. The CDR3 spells CASSETGSADEQFF. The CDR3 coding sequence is TGTGCCAGCTCCGAGACTGGTTCGGCAGATGAGCAGTTCTTC.

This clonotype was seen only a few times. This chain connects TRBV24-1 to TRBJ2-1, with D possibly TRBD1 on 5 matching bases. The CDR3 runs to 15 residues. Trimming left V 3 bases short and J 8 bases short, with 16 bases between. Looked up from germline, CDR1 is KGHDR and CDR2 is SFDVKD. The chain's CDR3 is CATSDHTSGYYEQFF. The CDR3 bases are TGTGCCACCAGTGATCATACCTCAGGGTACTATGAGCAGTTCTTC.

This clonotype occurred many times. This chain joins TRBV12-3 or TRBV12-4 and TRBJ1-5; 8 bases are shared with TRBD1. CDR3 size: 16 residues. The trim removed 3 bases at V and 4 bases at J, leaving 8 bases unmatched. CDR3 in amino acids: CASSFSGGQANQPQHF. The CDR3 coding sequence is TGTGCCAGCAGTTTCAGCGGGGGACAGGCTAATCAGCCCCAGCATTTT.